Each of the 17 T cell receptor beta chains below was sequenced from the same sample in a study of T cell clones after liver transplantation (dated 2019 in TCRdb). Preparation of the library involved the immunoSEQ multiplex PCR assay. Sourced from immuneACCESS, this table was stored by TCRdb with only in-frame sequences that have V and J called. A share of the clones is absent; for the studies checked, an unresolved V gene accounts for under half, and the remainder has no known explanation. Recorded for this sample are approximately 22,000 clones; under 95% of them occurred a single time. The top ten hold more than 20% of the sample. Material: CD8+ T cells from blood, obtained less than 27 months after liver transplant. Receptors were obtained from a human patient who received a liver transplant. After a transplant, some T cells may be the graft donor's own cells.

The V and J genes are TRBV4-1 and TRBJ2-3, with D hard to call. The germline CDR1 and CDR2 sequences are MGHRA and YSYEKL. V was shortened by 1 base and J by 1 base, with 6 bases between the two germline ends. The CDR3 totals 14 residues. In nucleotides, the CDR3 is TGCGCCAGCAGCCAAGGGCCCGGCACAGATACGCAGTATTTT. Protein product: CASSQGPGTDTQYF.

The V gene is TRBV7-2, the J gene TRBJ2-5, with D possibly being TRBD2 (5 bases). This CDR3 is built from 13 residues. In germline, CDR1 is SGHTA, CDR2 FQGNSA. V lost 5 bases to trimming and J lost 5 bases, with 12 bases between them. CDR3 bases: TGTGCCAGCAGCCCGCCGTCGGGGGAGACCCAGTACTTC. Its protein is CASSPPSGETQYF.

The gene calls are TRBV2 and TRBJ1-1; possibly TRBD1 for D (6 bases). The germline V gene encodes CDR1 SNHLY and CDR2 FYNNEI. The CDR3 is made up of 16 amino acids. V was cut by 7 bases and J by 2 bases, with 20 bases left in between. CDR3 residues: CASIVSSAGENTEAFF. The CDR3 DNA is TGTGCCAGCATTGTTAGTTCGGCAGGGGAAAACACTGAAGCTTTCTTT. The full variable domain, completed using reference TRBV2 and TRBJ1-1, is EPEVTQTPSHQVTQMGQEVILRCVPISNHLYFYWYRQILGQKVEFLVSFYNNEISEKSEIFDDQFSVERPDGSNFTLKIRSTKLEDSAMYFCASIVSSAGENTEAFFGQGTRLTVV.

The V gene is TRBV14, the J gene TRBJ1-2; a weak D match, TRBD1 (5 bases). Germline V gene sequence: CDR1 SGHDN, CDR2 FVKESK. The CDR3 spans 15 residues. Between the trimmed V and J ends, which lost 0 bases and 4 bases, there was a span of 12 bases. Written as DNA, the CDR3 is TGTGCCAGCAGCCAAGAATTTGGGACGAGCTATGGCTACACCTTC. Translating gives CASSQEFGTSYGYTF.

This chain links TRBV28 with TRBJ2-7; possibly TRBD1 or TRBD2 for D (5 bases each). V was clipped by 3 bases and J by 3 bases, with 12 bases between them. Germline-derived CDR1 and CDR2 are MDHEN and SYDVKM. This CDR3 spans 14 amino acids. CDR3 residues: CASSLSPGGYEQYF. The CDR3 DNA follows: TGTGCCAGCAGTTTGTCCCCTGGGGGCTACGAGCAGTACTTC.

The chain is built from TRBV10-2 and TRBJ1-1; D unresolved. This CDR3 region has 15 residues. Germline CDR1 is WSHSY and CDR2 is SAAADI. V was cut by 3 bases and J by 0 bases, with 11 bases left in between. The CDR3 DNA reads as TGCGCCAGCAGTGAAATCGGCAAGATGAACACTGAAGCTTTCTTT. It yields the protein CASSEIGKMNTEAFF.

This sequence joins TRBV9 and TRBJ2-1, with D perhaps TRBD1 (5 bases). Germline lookup yields CDR1 SGDLS and CDR2 YYNGEE. Trimming stripped 4 bases from V and 6 bases from J, with 11 bases between. CDR3 length equals 13 residues. The CDR3 DNA reads as TGTGCCAGCAGCCCACTAAGGGGCAATGAGCAGTTCTTC. Translating it yields CASSPLRGNEQFF.

V is TRBV5-1 and J is TRBJ2-7, with 7 bases identical to TRBD2. Germline CDR1 SGHRS, CDR2 YFSETQ. J gave up 5 bases and V 0 bases, and 5 bases lay outside the gene matches. CDR3 length: 14 amino acids. The CDR3: CASSLGGSGNEQYF. CDR3 nucleotides: TGCGCCAGCAGCTTGGGCGGGAGCGGGAACGAGCAGTACTTC.

This sequence joins TRBV27 and TRBJ2-7; 10 bases fit TRBD1. Germline CDR1 MNHEY, CDR2 SMNVEV (reference sequence). With 5 bases clipped from V and 1 base from J, the junction kept 14 bases outside the gene matches. The CDR3 covers 18 residues. CDR3 residues: CASSRDRGASGLSYEQYF. The CDR3 region has the DNA TGTGCCAGCAGTAGGGACAGGGGAGCTAGCGGGTTATCCTACGAGCAGTACTTC.

The V gene is TRBV11-2, the J gene TRBJ2-7, with D possibly matching TRBD1 (6 bases). The CDR3 loop spans 13 amino acids. Germline V CDR1 and CDR2: SGHAT, FQNNGV. Trimming took off 4 bases at V and 0 bases at J, with 7 bases between the two ends. The DNA for the CDR3 is TGTGCCAGCAGCTCGGACAGCTCCTACGAGCAGTACTTC. Protein: CASSSDSSYEQYF.

This chain connects TRBV27 to TRBJ2-7, with 15 bases aligning to TRBD2. V gave up 6 bases and J gave up 4 bases; unmatched junction bases: 4. This CDR3 comprises 15 residues. Germline V gene sequence: CDR1 MNHEY, CDR2 SMNVEV (reference sequence). The CDR3 DNA follows: TGTGCCAGCAGAATGGGGACTAGCGGGAGGTACGAGCAGTACTTC. Amino acids: CASRMGTSGRYEQYF.

The gene calls are TRBV9 and TRBJ2-3, with D possibly being TRBD1 (6 bases). The germline CDR1 and CDR2 sequences are SGDLS and YYNGEE. The CDR3 has 15 amino acids. Trimming took off 4 bases at V and 4 bases at J, with 16 bases between the two ends. This CDR3 reads CASSPTWGRADTQYF. The DNA of the CDR3 is TGTGCCAGCAGCCCCACGTGGGGGCGGGCAGATACGCAGTATTTT.

The chain joins TRBV30 to TRBJ1-1; 8 nucleotides line up with TRBD1. The CDR3 is 14 residues long. Germline V gene lookup returns CDR1 GTSNPN and CDR2 SVGIG (reference sequence). The trim removed 3 bases at V and 1 base at J, leaving 4 bases unmatched. For the CDR3, the DNA is TGTGCCTGGAGGGTGGACAGGGAGAACACTGAAGCTTTCTTT. Translating it yields CAWRVDRENTEAFF.

This clone was observed once. The V and J genes are TRBV6-5 and TRBJ2-7, with 7 bases identical to TRBD1. The germline gives CDR1 MNHEY, CDR2 SVGAGI. CDR3 length: 16 amino acids. Trimming removed 0 bases from V and 0 bases from J; junction bases left unmatched: 5. CDR3 region: CASSYSTGQLSYEQYF. CDR3 nucleotides: TGTGCCAGCAGTTACTCTACGGGACAGCTCTCCTACGAGCAGTACTTC.

The CDR3 loop is CSVDAQGRGFYGYTF. In nucleotides, the CDR3 is TGCAGCGTTGATGCCCAAGGCAGGGGTTTCTATGGCTACACCTTC. The chain joins TRBV29-1 to TRBJ1-2; the D gene is possibly TRBD1 (6 bases). The CDR3 covers 15 residues. Germline assignment: CDR1 SQVTM and CDR2 ANQGSEA. V lost 3 bases, J lost 4 bases, and 18 bases lay in between.

The V gene is TRBV27, the J gene TRBJ2-5; possibly TRBD2 for D (7 bases). V was cut by 8 bases and J by 5 bases, with 18 bases left in between. The V gene's germline CDR1 is MNHEY and CDR2 SMNVEV (reference sequence). The CDR3 spans 14 residues. CDR3 loop: CASFGGGASETQYF. Written as DNA, the CDR3 is TGTGCCAGCTTCGGTGGGGGGGCGTCGGAGACCCAGTACTTC.

The chain carries TRBV27 and TRBJ1-5; no clear D gene. CDR3 size: 16 residues. The V end was cut by 2 bases, the J end by 0 bases, with 11 bases between. Germline CDR1 reads MNHEY; CDR2 reads SMNVEV (reference sequence). The CDR3: CASSLTGIISNQPQHF. In nucleotides, the CDR3 is TGTGCCAGCAGTTTAACGGGGATCATTAGCAATCAGCCCCAGCATTTT.